In this sample, the clone carrying this TCR beta chain turned up many times. Thyroid surgery took place with no prior treatment in any patient. This sample was included in a study of metastatic and nonmetastatic thyroid tumors. Per the original methods: Clinicopathological groups supplied CDR3 differences that were used to build a distant-metastasis classifier for papillary thyroid cancer. TCRdb reanalyzed the PCR reads with MiXCR. Here the V and J calls rest on TCRdb's processing, not on the authors' analysis. Of 40,000 or so clones listed, about 24% were seen once; the top ten hold nearly 10%. V was trimmed by 3 bases and J by 0 bases, leaving 18 bases between them. CDR1 and CDR2 from the germline V gene are SQVTM and ANQGSEA. CDR3 length equals 17 residues.

Source material: blood. This receptor was taken from a female donor with papillary thyroid cancer or a benign thyroid nodule (not recorded which). Some clones in this sample may be carry-over from other donors' samples. The rearrangement uses TRBV29-1 and TRBJ2-1, with D perhaps matching TRBD2 (7 bases). The CDR3 sequence is CSVDAYGGAFSYNEQFF. In nucleotides, the CDR3 is TGCAGCGTTGACGCCTATGGGGGGGCCTTCTCCTACAATGAGCAGTTCTTC.